There are a few counts of the clone carrying this TCR beta chain. The sample comes from a study of response to subunit inactivated influenza vaccine. TCRdb re-called the RT-PCR reads through MiXCR, storing one row per CDR3 protein. The table shows hundreds of thousands of distinct CDR3 sequences, with more than 11% occurring only once. This TCR was recovered from a man aged 45-65 years who received an inactivated influenza vaccine. Sequenced material: PBMCs from blood, taken roughly 2 weeks before vaccination.

The CDR3 here is CAWSVRGRAHGELFF. CDR3 sequence (DNA): TGTGCCTGGAGTGTACGGGGCAGGGCTCACGGGGAGCTGTTTTTT. The chain carries TRBV30 and TRBJ2-2; D possibly uses TRBD1 or TRBD2 (5 bases each). This CDR3 spans 15 amino acids. V was pared by 0 bases and J by 7 bases, with 15 bases between. CDR1 and CDR2 (germline): GTSNPN, SVGIG (reference sequence).